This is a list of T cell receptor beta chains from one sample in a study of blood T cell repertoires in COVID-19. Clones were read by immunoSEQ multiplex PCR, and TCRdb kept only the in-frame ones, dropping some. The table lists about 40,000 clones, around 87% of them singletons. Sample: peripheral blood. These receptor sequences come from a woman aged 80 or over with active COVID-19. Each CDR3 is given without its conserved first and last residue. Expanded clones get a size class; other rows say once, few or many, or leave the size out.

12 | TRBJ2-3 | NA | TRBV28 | ASTVERGSDTQY
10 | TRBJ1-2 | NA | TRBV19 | ASKTPLYGYT
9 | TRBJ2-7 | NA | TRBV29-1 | SAWTGQVQY
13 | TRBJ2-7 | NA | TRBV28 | ASSSGTAYSYEQY
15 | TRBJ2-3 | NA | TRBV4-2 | ASSQDLDRGFGDTQY
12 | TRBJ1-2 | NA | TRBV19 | ASSIRGREGGYT
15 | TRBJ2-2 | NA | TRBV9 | ASSVPGTGVGTGELF
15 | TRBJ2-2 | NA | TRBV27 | ASSRRPNVDITGELF
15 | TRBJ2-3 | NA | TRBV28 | ASSPQGGGGALDTQY
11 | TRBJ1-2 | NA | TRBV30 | AWRGDSLYGYT
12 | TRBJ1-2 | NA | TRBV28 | ASGAGQINYGYT
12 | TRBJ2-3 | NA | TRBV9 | ASSRLAGGDTQY
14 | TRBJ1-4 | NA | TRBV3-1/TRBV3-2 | ASSQHLTGANEKLF
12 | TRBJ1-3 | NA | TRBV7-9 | ASSFQRGGNTIY
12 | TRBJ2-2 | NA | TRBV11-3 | ASREDMNTGELF
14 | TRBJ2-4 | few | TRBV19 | ASSRRQVPNENIQY
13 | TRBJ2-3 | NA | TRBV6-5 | ASSYRLAGTDTQY
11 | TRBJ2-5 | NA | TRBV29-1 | STTSGGPETQY
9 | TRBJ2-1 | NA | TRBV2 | ASSVVREQF
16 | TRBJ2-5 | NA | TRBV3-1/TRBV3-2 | ASSHPYRGTGTGETQY
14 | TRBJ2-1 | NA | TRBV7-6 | ASSASAGGAHNEQF
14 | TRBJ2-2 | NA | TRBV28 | ASSFIRQGATGELF
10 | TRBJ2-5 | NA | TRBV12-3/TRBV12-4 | ASSSPGMTQY
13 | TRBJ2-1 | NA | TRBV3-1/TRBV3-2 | ASSQDLAGGDEQF
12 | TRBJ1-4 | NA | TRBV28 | ASTGGGNNEKLF
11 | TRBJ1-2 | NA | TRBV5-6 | ASSLGDSYGYT
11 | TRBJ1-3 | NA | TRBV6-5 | ATEDRAGNTIY
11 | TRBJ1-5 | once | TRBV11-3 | ASSLVPSQPQH
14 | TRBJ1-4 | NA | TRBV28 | ASSQPRGATNEKLF
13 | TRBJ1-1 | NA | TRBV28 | ASSSPLGLNTEAF
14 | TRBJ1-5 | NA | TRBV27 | ASSPGQTYSNQPQH
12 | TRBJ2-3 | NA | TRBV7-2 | ASSLVPEGTAQY
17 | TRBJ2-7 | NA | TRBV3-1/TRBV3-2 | ASSQDHRLAGAITYEQY
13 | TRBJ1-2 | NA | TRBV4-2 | ASSRLTGVGNGYT
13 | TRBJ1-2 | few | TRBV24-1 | ATSAGTGGFLGYT
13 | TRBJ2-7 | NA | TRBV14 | ASSLTGTLRYEQY
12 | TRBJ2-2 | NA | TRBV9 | ASNRQANTGELF
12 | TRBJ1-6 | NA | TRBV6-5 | ASSWGTGTSPLH
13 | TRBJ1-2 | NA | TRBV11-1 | ASSPNRGADYGYT
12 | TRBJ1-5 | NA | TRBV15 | ATSSTGGNQPQH
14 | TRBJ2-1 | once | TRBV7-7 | ASRHRGSGGNNEQF